The clone carrying this T cell receptor beta chain has a count of ten or more. Antigen specificity is unknown. The data belong to a study of T cells in Graves' hyperthyroidism and ophthalmopathy. Overall study results and limits: Blood also held most thyroid clonotypes expanded beyond 0.001. The model made its ophthalmopathy prediction, and onset followed a median 6.5 months later.

The CDR3 runs to 17 residues. Per germline, CDR1 MNHNS and CDR2 SASEGT. V was shortened by 2 bases and J by 0 bases, with 15 bases between the two germline ends. Exclusion criteria comprised uncontrolled infection, other autoimmune disease, pregnancy or lactation. RNA transcripts served as the template for amplifying TCR beta CDR3 regions. First-round RT-PCR targeting the TCR CDR3 was performed with the HTBI primer set. MiXCR, applied by TCRdb to the multiplex PCR reads, yields one record per CDR3 protein. The table has 250,000 to 300,000 distinct CDR3 sequences, 14% to 15% seen once. This receptor was obtained from a woman in her thirties or forties with Graves' hyperthyroidism that later progressed to Graves' ophthalmopathy. Sequences were obtained from blood. This chain joins TRBV6-1 and TRBJ2-3, with unresolved D. The CDR3 protein is CASSEIVAWRSTDTQYF. The DNA for the CDR3 is TGTGCCAGCAGTGAAATCGTTGCGTGGCGGAGCACAGATACGCAGTATTTT.